This TCR beta chain was sequenced in a study of human T cells and chemical hapten exposure. This clonotype was recorded many times. The antigen is unknown. Separate cDNA molecules received unique molecular identifiers, which the library attached to them. TCRdb re-called the RACE reads with MiXCR, one entry per CDR3 protein. The data show about 40,000 distinct CDR3 sequences, 8% to 11% seen once. Findings and limits, study-wide: Clustering by CDR3 similarity yielded significantly more large clusters from expanded TCRs than controls.

J gave up 7 bases and V 4 bases, and 3 bases lay outside the gene matches. This CDR3 is 13 amino acids long. From germline, CDR1 is MNHNS and CDR2 SASEGT. The time point denotes: pre-sensitization, week 0. The treatment denotes: therapeutic diphenylcyclopropenone sensitization with weekly scalp DPC. It was unfractionated whole blood from which total RNA was extracted. The chain has TRBV6-1 and TRBJ1-2; 10 positions agree with TRBD1. This specimen was whole blood, taken in connection with sensitization to the hapten diphenylcyclopropenone (DPC). This receptor was taken from a man aged 25 to 40 with alopecia areata. Some clones in this sample may be carry-over from other donors' samples. Here the CDR3 reads CASSADRGLGYTF. In DNA form, the CDR3 reads TGTGCCAGCAGTGCCGACAGGGGGCTTGGCTACACCTTC.